This T cell receptor (beta chain) was obtained from a study of T-cell memory formation after mild COVID-19. Constant-segment primers were used for 5'RACE, and the resulting TCR alpha and TCR beta cDNA libraries carried sample barcodes and UMIs. TCRdb recomputed calls from the 5' RACE reads with MiXCR, one row per CDR3 protein. The table includes about 250,000 distinct CDR3 sequences, roughly 18% detected once. In the case of this clonotype: Its antigen is currently unknown.

The germline V gene has CDR1 LGHDT and CDR2 YNNKEL (reference sequence). Trimming at V came to 1 base and at J to 4 bases, leaving 7 bases not matched to a gene. CDR3 length equals 16 residues. General study points: Contracting CD4+ clones sat mainly in CM and EM; CD8+ in EMRA. Some clones that responded were present in memory (sampled pre-infection), which suggests cross-reactive memory joined.

The sample was PBMCs or a T cell subset sorted from them (not recorded which). The sequence was obtained from a man aged 18 to 35 who had mild COVID-19 (a few samples of this study predate the infection). Cell type and time point are not known. This chain joins TRBV3-1 and TRBJ2-5, with TRBD1 matching over 9 bases. Here the CDR3 DNA reads TGTGCCAGCAGCCAAGTTCTGGACAGGGGTGGAGAGACCCAGTACTTC. Protein sequence: CASSQVLDRGGETQYF.